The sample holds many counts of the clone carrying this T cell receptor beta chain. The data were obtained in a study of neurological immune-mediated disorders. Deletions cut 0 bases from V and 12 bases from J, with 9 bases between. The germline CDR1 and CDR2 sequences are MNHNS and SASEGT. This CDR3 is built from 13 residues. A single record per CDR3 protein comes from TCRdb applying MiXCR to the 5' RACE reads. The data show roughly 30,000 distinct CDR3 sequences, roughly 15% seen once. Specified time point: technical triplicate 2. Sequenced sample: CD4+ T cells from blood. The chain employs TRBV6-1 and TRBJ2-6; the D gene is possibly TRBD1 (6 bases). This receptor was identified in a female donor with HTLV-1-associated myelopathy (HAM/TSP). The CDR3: CASSEAGGGVLTF. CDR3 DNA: TGTGCCAGCAGTGAAGCAGGGGGTGGCGTCCTGACTTTC.